The following is a TCR beta chain sequence with its context. This sample is part of a study of T cells in Graves' hyperthyroidism and ophthalmopathy. The source material, RNA transcripts, was used to amplify TCR beta CDR3 regions. First-round RT-PCR of the TCR CDR3 relied on the HTBI primer set. TCRdb re-analysed the multiplex PCR reads in MiXCR, keeping a single row per CDR3 protein. This table holds 500,000 to 700,000 distinct CDR3 sequences, roughly 17% found once. The CDR3 is made up of 15 amino acids. CDR1 is LNHDA and CDR2 is SQIVND in the germline V gene (reference sequence). Unmatched junction bases numbered 9, after V lost 7 bases and J lost 2 bases. Across 18 months, stable Graves' hyperthyroidism was marked by no progression to ophthalmopathy.

Specimen: blood. This chain joins TRBV19 and TRBJ2-7; 9 positions match TRBD2. The receptor's source is a woman between 18 and 29 years old with Graves' hyperthyroidism. This CDR3 reads CASMSLASGAYEQYF. The CDR3 DNA is TGTGCCAGTATGAGCCTGGCTAGCGGGGCCTACGAGCAGTACTTC.